This entry lists 5 T cell receptor beta chains sequenced from one sample in a study of response to subunit inactivated influenza vaccine. MiXCR, applied by TCRdb to the RT-PCR reads, yields one record per CDR3 protein. The table records hundreds of thousands of distinct CDR3 sequences, approximately 10% of them present only once. This same sample was also taken into another study, of T cells expressing NK-cell markers. That study adds: Making the TCR beta cDNA relied on 5'RACE template switching with UMIs.

This material consisted of PBMCs from blood, taken on the day of vaccination. These receptors came from a middle-aged man who received an inactivated influenza vaccine.

This clonotype was seen a few times. The chain uses TRBV21-1 and TRBJ2-5; the table's D call TRBD2 went unverified against the DNA. TRBV21-1 is a pseudogene. The CDR3 is made up of 14 amino acids. The DNA for the CDR3 is TGTGCCAGCACCCTAGCAGAAGGTCAAGAGACCCAGTACTTC. This encodes CASTLAEGQETQYF.

This clonotype was picked up many times. The rearrangement links TRBV20-1 to TRBJ2-3, with 10 bases lining up with TRBD1. V was pared by 3 bases and J by 3 bases, with 0 bases of the junction left unmatched. Per the germline V gene, CDR1 is DFQATT and CDR2 is SNEGSKA (reference sequence). This CDR3 has 13 residues. The CDR3 spells CSARGQGTDTQYF. CDR3 in DNA: TGCAGTGCTAGGGGACAGGGGACAGATACGCAGTATTTT.

J is TRBJ2-5 and V is TRBV29-1; TRBD1 matches 7 bases. The V gene end was trimmed by 7 bases and the J gene end by 2 bases; junction bases not matched to a gene: 10. The CDR3 covers 14 residues. Germline-derived CDR1 and CDR2 are SQVTM and ANQGSEA. In DNA form, the CDR3 reads TGCAGCGCCAAGGGCAGGGGGATACAAGAGACCCAGTACTTC. Translating it yields CSAKGRGIQETQYF.

This chain uses TRBV6-1 with TRBJ2-7, with D tentatively TRBD2 (7 bases). Germline loops: CDR1 MNHNS, CDR2 SASEGT. V was cut by 7 bases and J by 4 bases, with 14 bases left in between. The CDR3 is 13 amino acids. The CDR3 DNA follows: TGTGCCAGCAATCCGGGGGGCGGTTACGAGCAGTACTTC. Its protein product is CASNPGGGYEQYF.

This clonotype has only a few counts. V usage is TRBV20-1 and J usage is TRBJ1-4; no definite D call. The CDR3 consists of 11 residues. Germline loops: CDR1 DFQATT, CDR2 SNEGSKA (reference sequence). V lost 6 bases to trimming and J lost 5 bases, with 7 bases between them. In nucleotides, the CDR3 is TGCAGTGCGTGGAAAAATGAAAAACTGTTTTTT. It specifies CSAWKNEKLFF.